One sample yielded the 20 T cell receptor beta chains listed below, sequenced in a study of blood T cell repertoires in COVID-19. Data came from immunoSEQ multiplex PCR; TCRdb stores just in-frame clones and leaves some out. Altogether about 270,000 clones are present, 80% to 90% being singletons, with the ten largest covering about 10%. Sequencing used peripheral blood. These receptor sequences come from a woman in her seventies with acute or convalescent COVID-19.

The chain employs TRBV6-6 and TRBJ1-6, with D uncertain. This CDR3 spans 16 amino acids. The V and J ends lost 7 bases and 0 bases respectively, with 13 bases between them. Germline V gene lookup returns CDR1 MNHNY and CDR2 SVGAGI (reference sequence). CDR3 region: CASTQSGSSYNSPLHF. The CDR3 DNA follows: TGTGCCAGCACCCAATCCGGGAGCTCCTATAATTCACCCCTCCACTTT.

The chain joins TRBV11-2 to TRBJ1-3; D ambiguous. The length of the CDR3 is 14 residues. The ends were cut back, 6 bases at V and 0 bases at J, with 9 bases in the middle. Germline lookup yields CDR1 SGHAT and CDR2 FQNNGV. The CDR3 nucleotides are TGTGCCAGCAGGTGGTCGGGCTCTGGAAACACCATATATTTT. Translation: CASRWSGSGNTIYF.

The rearrangement links TRBV20-1 to TRBJ1-2, with D tentatively TRBD1 (6 bases). CDR1 and CDR2 (germline): DFQATT, SNEGSKA (reference sequence). The CDR3 runs 11 residues. Deletions cut 5 bases from V and 10 bases from J, with 14 bases between. The DNA for the CDR3 is TGCAGTGCTTTCGACAGGCCAACCTACACCTTC. It specifies CSAFDRPTYTF.

The chain employs TRBV19 and TRBJ1-5, with 7 bases that match TRBD1. Looked up from germline, CDR1 is LNHDA and CDR2 is SQIVND (reference sequence). J lost 3 bases, V lost 7 bases, and 9 bases had no gene match. The length of the CDR3 is 15 residues. The DNA of the CDR3 is TGTGCCAGTATGCCACAGGGGCCCCTCAATCAGCCCCAGCATTTT. Translation gives CASMPQGPLNQPQHF.

The chain has TRBV19 and TRBJ2-1; 9 bases are shared with TRBD2. The CDR3 has 16 amino acids. The J segment lost 10 bases and the V segment lost 6 bases, leaving 16 bases of the junction unmatched. The germline CDR1 and CDR2 sequences are LNHDA and SQIVND (reference sequence). In DNA, the CDR3 is TGTGCCAGTAGACCCCCCGGGACTAGCACGCGAAGGGAGCAGTTCTTC. Encoded protein: CASRPPGTSTRREQFF.

This clone has only one observation. This chain joins TRBV5-1 and TRBJ1-3, with 7 bases that match TRBD1. Germline-derived CDR1 and CDR2 are SGHRS and YFSETQ. V shed 4 bases, J shed 4 bases, and the junction held 8 bases outside the gene matches. The CDR3 sequence is 15 residues long. The CDR3 protein is CASSEPATGGNTIYF. CDR3 bases: TGCGCCAGCAGCGAACCCGCGACAGGGGGAAACACCATATATTTT.

The gene calls are TRBV5-1 and TRBJ2-2, with no clear D. Looked up from germline, CDR1 is SGHRS and CDR2 is YFSETQ. The CDR3 totals 14 residues. The ends were cut back, 0 bases at V and 5 bases at J, with 8 bases in the middle. CDR3 sequence reads: CASSLESQTGELFF. In DNA, the CDR3 is TGCGCCAGCAGCTTGGAGTCTCAGACCGGGGAGCTGTTTTTT.

The chain carries TRBV2 and TRBJ2-7, with D perhaps matching TRBD2 (5 bases). Germline lookup yields CDR1 SNHLY and CDR2 FYNNEI. Trimming shortened V by 6 bases and J by 3 bases, and 9 bases separated the two germline ends. The CDR3 is 12 residues long. The CDR3 reads CASRRAGYEQYF. CDR3 DNA: TGTGCCAGCAGGAGGGCCGGCTACGAGCAGTACTTC.

This clone was seen only once. The chain links TRBV6-1 to TRBJ1-1, with D unclear. Germline loops: CDR1 MNHNS, CDR2 SASEGT. This CDR3 contains 13 residues. The V and J ends lost 2 bases and 4 bases respectively, with 8 bases between them. The CDR3 is CASSEQARTEAFF. CDR3 in DNA: TGTGCCAGCAGTGAACAGGCCCGCACTGAAGCTTTCTTT.

The rearrangement uses TRBV11-2 and TRBJ1-6; D is possibly TRBD1 (5 bases). Germline V lookup: CDR1 SGHAT, CDR2 FQNNGV. Trimming stripped 5 bases from V and 9 bases from J, with 17 bases between. The CDR3 loop spans 15 amino acids. CDR3: CASSQGLPRGSPLHF. CDR3 bases: TGTGCCAGCAGCCAGGGACTACCGAGGGGTTCACCCCTCCACTTT.

This clone was seen a handful of times. The V and J genes are TRBV3-1 (or the pseudogene TRBV3-2) and TRBJ2-5; 10 positions match TRBD2. The CDR3 covers 16 residues. Germline lookup yields CDR1 LGHDT and CDR2 YNNKEL (reference sequence). V gave up 5 bases and J gave up 9 bases; unmatched junction bases: 15. The CDR3 sequence is CASSKIAGGPTTAQYF. The CDR3 DNA follows: TGTGCCAGCAGCAAAATAGCGGGGGGCCCCACGACGGCCCAGTACTTC.

The chain employs TRBV6-5 and TRBJ2-7; D possibly corresponds to TRBD2 (5 bases). Germline V gene sequence: CDR1 MNHEY, CDR2 SVGAGI. Trimming removed 5 bases from V and 2 bases from J, with 13 bases in between. The CDR3 covers 14 residues. CDR3 region: CASSLGGTAYEQYF. CDR3 coding DNA: TGTGCCAGCAGTCTTGGAGGCACAGCCTACGAGCAGTACTTC.

The chain has TRBV11-2 and TRBJ2-7, with 15 bases identical to TRBD2. CDR1 SGHAT and CDR2 FQNNGV come from the germline V gene. This CDR3 comprises 17 residues. The V and J ends lost 3 bases and 3 bases, in that order; junction bases with no gene match: 6. The CDR3 loop reads CASSLGLAGGNIYEQYF. The CDR3, as DNA: TGTGCCAGCAGCTTGGGACTAGCGGGGGGCAATATCTACGAGCAGTACTTC.

This chain connects TRBV2 to TRBJ2-2; the match to TRBD1 covers 9 bases. The CDR3 length is 14 residues. CDR1 SNHLY and CDR2 FYNNEI come from the germline V gene. J was trimmed by 7 bases and V by 5 bases; bases with no gene match: 5. This CDR3 reads CASSPGQGGGELFF. The CDR3 DNA reads as TGTGCCAGCAGTCCGGGACAGGGAGGCGGGGAGCTGTTTTTT.

CDR3 protein: CASRQFTSGNTIYF. The CDR3 DNA is TGTGCCAGCAGGCAGTTCACCTCTGGAAACACCATATATTTT. This chain joins TRBV6-5 and TRBJ1-3; no firm D call. Germline V gene sequence: CDR1 MNHEY, CDR2 SVGAGI. V was trimmed by 6 bases and J by 0 bases, leaving 9 bases between them. The CDR3 length is 14 residues.

The V gene is TRBV13, the J gene TRBJ2-3; TRBD2 matches at 13 bases. There are 17 residues in the CDR3. J was trimmed by 0 bases and V by 4 bases; bases with no gene match: 4. From germline, CDR1 is PRHDT and CDR2 FYEKMQ (reference sequence). CDR3 in DNA: TGTGCCAGCAGCTCACTAGCGGGGGGGTATAGCACAGATACGCAGTATTTT. Translated, it gives CASSSLAGGYSTDTQYF. The full variable domain, rest sourced from reference TRBV13 and TRBJ2-3, is AAGVIQSPRHLIKEKRETATLKCYPIPRHDTVYWYQQGPGQDPQFLISFYEKMQSDKGSIPDRFSAQQFSDYHSELNMSSLELGDSALYFCASSSLAGGYSTDTQYFGPGTRLTVL.

The gene calls are TRBV11-2 and TRBJ2-2; D remains unclear. V lost 1 base, J lost 4 bases, and 4 bases lay in between. Germline CDR1 is SGHAT and CDR2 is FQNNGV. The CDR3 runs to 13 residues. CDR3 sequence (DNA): TGTGCCAGCAGCTTAGGGAGCACCGGGGAGCTGTTTTTT. It encodes CASSLGSTGELFF.

V gene TRBV18 combines with J gene TRBJ1-2, with 7 bases aligning to TRBD1. The CDR3 extends over 15 amino acids. J was trimmed by 6 bases and V by 3 bases; bases with no gene match: 10. From germline, CDR1 is KGHSH and CDR2 LQKENI. Here the CDR3 DNA reads TGTGCCAGCTCACCTGGAGGGGGCAATCTAAATGGCTACACCTTC. Translation gives CASSPGGGNLNGYTF.

This chain connects TRBV5-1 to TRBJ2-1, with 7 nucleotides matching TRBD2. The CDR3 contains 15 residues. Germline-derived CDR1 and CDR2 are SGHRS and YFSETQ. V was clipped by 4 bases and J by 7 bases; unmatched bases: 11. Written as DNA, the CDR3 is TGCGCCAGCAGCCCGGGGGGACCGAGGGTGAATGAGCAGTTCTTC. Translated: CASSPGGPRVNEQFF.

The count of this clone is one. The chain uses TRBV11-2 and TRBJ2-3; 8 bases fit TRBD2. Germline V lookup: CDR1 SGHAT, CDR2 FQNNGV. Trimming took 3 bases from V and 5 from J; bases not matched to a gene: 13. The CDR3 is 17 residues long. In nucleotides, the CDR3 is TGTGCCAGCAGCTTCTCCCTAGCGGGTCTGGCGGGAGATACGCAGTATTTT. It is translated as CASSFSLAGLAGDTQYF.